These T cell receptor beta chains were read from a single sample in a study of human thymus T cells. The table came from immunoSEQ multiplex PCR; TCRdb's copy has only in-frame clones and leaves some out. The profile shows about 78,000 clones, roughly 97% of them singletons. Material for sequencing was thymus tissue. These receptor sequences come from a boy under two years old with a congenital heart defect but otherwise immunologically healthy. CDR3s include the opening cysteine and the closing phenylalanine or tryptophan. A D gene is named only where the DNA matches it firmly. Clone size is shown for a subset of rows, as once, few, many or a class of expanded clone.

.	TRBV12-5	.	TRBJ1-1	CASGWTKTGTEAFF	TGTGCTAGTGGTTGGACCAAAACGGGTACTGAAGCTTTCTTT
.	TRBV7-9	.	TRBJ1-6	CASSPGDPGSYNSPLHF	TGTGCCAGCAGCCCCGGGGACCCCGGCTCCTATAATTCACCCCTCCACTTT
.	TRBV29-1	TRBD2	TRBJ2-1	CSVETSGSRFYNEQFF	TGCAGCGTTGAAACTAGCGGGAGCCGATTTTACAATGAGCAGTTCTTC
.	TRBV7-3	.	TRBJ2-3	CASSAASFTQYF	TGTGCCAGCAGCGCGGCAAGCTTTACGCAGTATTTT
.	TRBV6-5	TRBD1	TRBJ1-2	CASRQDRGPFYYTF	TGTGCCAGCAGACAAGACAGGGGGCCCTTTTACTACACCTTC
.	TRBV6-5	.	TRBJ2-5	CASSAPRAQETQYF	TGTGCCAGCAGTGCCCCCCGAGCTCAAGAGACCCAGTACTTC
once	TRBV20-1	.	TRBJ2-5	CSGGMQETQYF	TGCAGTGGGGGGATGCAAGAGACCCAGTACTTC
.	TRBV5-4	TRBD1	TRBJ2-7	CASSPGQGHYEQYF	TGTGCCAGCAGCCCGGGACAGGGACACTACGAGCAGTACTTC
.	TRBV7-2	.	TRBJ2-7	CASSSISGRYLPCSF	TGTGCCAGCAGCTCCATTAGCGGAAGGTACCTCCCTTGCTCCTTC
.	TRBV5-1	TRBD2	TRBJ2-5	CASSPPPNSGRLGETQYF	TGCGCCAGCAGCCCCCCCCCTAATAGCGGGAGGCTTGGAGAGACCCAGTACTTC
.	TRBV28	.	TRBJ2-3	CASSPLTPRATDTQYF	TGTGCCAGCAGTCCCCTAACCCCACGGGCCACAGATACGCAGTATTTT
.	TRBV4-2	TRBD2	TRBJ2-7	CASSQDLAGVCEQYF	TGTGCCAGCAGCCAAGATCTAGCGGGAGTCTGCGAGCAGTACTTC
.	TRBV2	.	TRBJ2-7	CASSHRATYEQYF	TGTGCCAGCAGTCACCGGGCCACCTACGAGCAGTACTTC
once	TRBV5-6	TRBD1	TRBJ2-2	CASFPGTGGTGELFF	TGTGCCAGCTTTCCCGGGACAGGAGGGACCGGGGAGCTGTTTTTT
.	TRBV19	.	TRBJ2-2	CASSTSASLEDTGELFF	TGTGCCAGTAGTACCTCGGCAAGCCTGGAGGACACCGGGGAGCTGTTTTTT
.	TRBV28	TRBD2	TRBJ2-3	CASSPWTSGRIDTQYF	TGTGCCAGCAGTCCCTGGACTAGCGGGAGAATTGATACGCAGTATTTT
.	TRBV15	TRBD1	TRBJ2-7	CATSPRPGTGHYEQYF	TGTGCCACCAGCCCGCGTCCCGGGACAGGTCACTACGAGCAGTACTTC
.	TRBV28	TRBD2	TRBJ2-7	CASLAGGPTHEQYF	TGTGCCAGCCTCGCGGGAGGGCCTACGCACGAGCAGTACTTC
.	TRBV5-6	.	TRBJ1-2	CASSLEFGGDYGYTF	TGTGCCAGCAGCTTGGAGTTTGGCGGGGACTATGGCTACACCTTC
few	TRBV19	.	TRBJ1-5	CASSIGRKQPQHF	TGTGCCAGTAGTATCGGCCGGAAGCAGCCCCAGCATTTT
.	TRBV14	TRBD2	TRBJ2-5	CASSHDITPGLAGGAQYF	TGTGCCAGCAGCCACGATATTACACCGGGACTAGCGGGAGGGGCCCAGTACTTC
.	TRBV5-4	TRBD1	TRBJ1-1	CASSLGTGGHTEAFF	TGTGCCAGCAGCTTGGGTACAGGGGGTCACACTGAAGCTTTCTTT
.	TRBV30	TRBD2	TRBJ2-2	CAWSNRLRTSGANTGELFF	TGTGCCTGGAGTAACAGATTGCGGACTAGCGGGGCGAACACCGGGGAGCTGTTTTTT
.	TRBV10-2	TRBD1	TRBJ2-2	CASSLNRGRGAGELFF	TGCGCCAGCAGTCTCAACAGGGGGCGCGGCGCCGGGGAGCTGTTTTTT
.	TRBV13	TRBD1	TRBJ2-7	CASTLRDRSYEQYF	TGTGCCAGCACCCTACGGGACAGATCCTACGAGCAGTACTTC
.	TRBV19	.	TRBJ2-5	CASSIPGIQETQYF	TGTGCCAGTAGTATACCGGGGATCCAAGAGACCCAGTACTTC
.	TRBV27	.	TRBJ2-4	CASSFNRTVLKNIQYF	TGTGCCAGCAGTTTCAACAGGACGGTACTCAAAAACATTCAGTACTTC
.	TRBV19	.	TRBJ1-5	CASRDPEALNQPQHF	TGTGCCAGTAGGGACCCGGAGGCCCTCAATCAGCCCCAGCATTTT
.	TRBV28	TRBD1	TRBJ1-5	CASILTSGQGGGDQPQHF	TGTGCCAGCATCCTGACTTCCGGACAGGGTGGCGGCGATCAGCCCCAGCATTTT
.	TRBV11-2	TRBD1	TRBJ2-1	CASTIENPGQSSNEQFF	TGTGCCAGCACCATAGAAAATCCGGGACAGTCCAGTAATGAGCAGTTCTTC
.	TRBV14	TRBD1	TRBJ1-5	CASSPGQGLEQPQHF	TGTGCCAGCAGTCCCGGACAGGGACTAGAACAGCCCCAGCATTTT
once	TRBV4-3	TRBD2	TRBJ2-2	CASRRLAGGSNTGELFF	TGCGCCAGCAGACGACTAGCGGGGGGTTCGAACACCGGGGAGCTGTTTTTT
.	TRBV6-1	TRBD1	TRBJ2-7	CASIGDRGTYEQYF	TGTGCCAGCATAGGGGACAGGGGCACCTACGAGCAGTACTTC
.	TRBV7-9	.	TRBJ1-2	CASSFESPPWGRSYTF	TGTGCCAGCAGCTTTGAGTCCCCGCCATGGGGGAGGAGCTACACCTTC
.	TRBV7-9	.	TRBJ2-5	CASSLVSEAQETQYF	TGTGCCAGCAGCTTAGTCTCTGAGGCTCAAGAGACCCAGTACTTC
.	TRBV5-5	TRBD1	TRBJ1-2	CASSEGQVLSNYGYTF	TGTGCCAGCAGCGAGGGACAGGTGCTCTCTAACTATGGCTACACCTTC
.	TRBV20-1	.	TRBJ2-5	CSAGKETQYF	TGCAGTGCTGGTAAAGAGACCCAGTACTTC
.	TRBV5-1	.	TRBJ1-2	CASSSDPGGPPQRGGYTF	TGCGCCAGCAGCTCGGACCCGGGGGGGCCACCCCAAAGGGGTGGCTACACCTTC
.	TRBV28	TRBD1	TRBJ1-5	CASNTQTGGALFSNQPQHF	TGTGCCAGCAATACCCAAACAGGGGGCGCCCTCTTTAGCAATCAGCCCCAGCATTTT
few	TRBV7-2	TRBD1	TRBJ1-2	CASSLVYRTGSSNYGYTF	TGTGCCAGCAGCTTAGTTTATCGGACAGGGAGCTCTAACTATGGCTACACCTTC
.	TRBV5-4	TRBD1	TRBJ2-2	CASSNDRGSGELFF	TGTGCCAGCAGTAATGACAGGGGGTCCGGGGAGCTGTTTTTT
.	TRBV19	TRBD1	TRBJ1-5	CASSEKGTDSNQPQHF	TGTGCCAGTAGTGAAAAAGGGACAGATAGCAATCAGCCCCAGCATTTT
.	TRBV4-1	TRBD1	TRBJ1-4	CASSAPGGWGEKLFF	TGCGCCAGCAGCGCACCAGGGGGCTGGGGTGAAAAACTGTTTTTT
.	TRBV7-9	.	TRBJ2-2	CASSLAGRSNTGELFF	TGTGCCAGCAGCTTAGCCGGACGGAGTAACACCGGGGAGCTGTTTTTT
.	TRBV7-9	.	TRBJ1-6	CASSFGTDLNSPLHF	TGTGCCAGCAGCTTCGGGACGGACCTTAATTCACCCCTCCACTTT